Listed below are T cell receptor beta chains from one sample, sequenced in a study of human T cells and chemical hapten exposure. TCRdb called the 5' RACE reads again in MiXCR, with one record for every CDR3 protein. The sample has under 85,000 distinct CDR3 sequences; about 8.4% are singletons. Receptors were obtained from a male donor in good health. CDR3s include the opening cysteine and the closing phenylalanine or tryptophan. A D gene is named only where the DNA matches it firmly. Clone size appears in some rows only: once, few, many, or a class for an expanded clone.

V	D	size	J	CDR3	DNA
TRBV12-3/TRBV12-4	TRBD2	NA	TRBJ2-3	CASSSRTSGTSTDTQYF	TGCGCCAGCAGCTCACGGACTAGCGGGACCAGCACAGATACGCAGTATTTT
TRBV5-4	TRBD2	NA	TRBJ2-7	CASSLRASGSYEQYF	TGTGCCAGCAGCTTGAGGGCTAGCGGGTCGTACGAGCAGTACTTC
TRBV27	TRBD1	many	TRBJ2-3	CASSLSVGGRGVGRTDTQYF	TGTGCCAGCAGTTTATCCGTAGGGGGCAGGGGTGTTGGACGGACAGATACGCAGTATTTT
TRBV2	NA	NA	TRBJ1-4	CASHISVATNEKLFF	TGTGCCAGCCACATCTCAGTTGCAACTAATGAAAAACTGTTTTTT
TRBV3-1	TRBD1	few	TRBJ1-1	CASSQDPDRGHTEAFF	TGTGCCAGCAGCCAAGATCCGGACAGGGGGCACACTGAAGCTTTCTTT
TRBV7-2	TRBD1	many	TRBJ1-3	CASSSLGDRGNSGNTIYF	TGTGCCAGCAGCTCCTTGGGGGACAGGGGTAACTCTGGAAACACCATATATTTT
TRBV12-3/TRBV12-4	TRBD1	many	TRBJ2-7	CASSLALGQGARDEQYF	TGTGCCAGCAGTTTAGCGCTAGGACAGGGGGCTCGTGACGAGCAGTACTTC
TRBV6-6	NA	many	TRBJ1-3	CASTVGIGNTIYF	TGTGCCAGCACGGTGGGGATCGGAAACACCATATATTTT
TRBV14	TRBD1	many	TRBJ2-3	CASSQDTLTGASTDTQYF	TGTGCCAGCAGCCAAGACACCTTGACAGGGGCGAGCACAGATACGCAGTATTTT
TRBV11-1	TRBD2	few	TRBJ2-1	CASSLSGGPPGNEQFF	TGTGCCAGCAGCTTAAGCGGGGGCCCACCCGGGAATGAGCAGTTCTTC
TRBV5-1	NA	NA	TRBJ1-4	CASSLVGGSNEKLFF	TGCGCCAGCAGCTTGGTTGGGGGTTCGAATGAAAAACTGTTTTTT
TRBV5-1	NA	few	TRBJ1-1	CASMSSGLNTEAFF	TGCGCCAGCATGAGTAGCGGGCTGAACACTGAAGCTTTCTTT
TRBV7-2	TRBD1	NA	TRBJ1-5	CASSLVSGQGDQPQHF	TGTGCCAGCAGCTTAGTATCAGGACAGGGTGATCAGCCCCAGCATTTT
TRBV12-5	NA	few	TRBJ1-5	CASGLATPRGQPQHF	TGTGCTAGTGGTTTGGCGACACCTCGGGGTCAGCCCCAGCATTTT
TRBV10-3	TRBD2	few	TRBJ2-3	CAISYSGGPRSTDTQYF	TGTGCCATCAGTTATTCGGGAGGGCCTCGAAGCACAGATACGCAGTATTTT
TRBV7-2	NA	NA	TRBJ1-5	CASSWRGEGQPQHF	TGTGCCAGCAGCTGGAGGGGAGAGGGGCAGCCCCAGCATTTT
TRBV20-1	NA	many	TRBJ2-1	CSARERQSSYNEQFF	TGCAGTGCTAGAGAAAGACAGAGCTCCTACAATGAGCAGTTCTTC
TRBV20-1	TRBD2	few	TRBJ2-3	CSARDRGGGRWTDTQYF	TGCAGTGCTAGAGATCGGGGGGGGGGCAGGTGGACAGATACGCAGTATTTT
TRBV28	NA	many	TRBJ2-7	CASNPTSGSSYEQYF	TGTGCCAGCAACCCAACTAGTGGATCATCCTACGAGCAGTACTTC
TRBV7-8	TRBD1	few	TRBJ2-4	CASSLGTDLAKNIQYF	TGTGCCAGCAGCTTGGGGACAGACCTAGCCAAAAACATTCAGTACTTC
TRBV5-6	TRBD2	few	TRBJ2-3	CASSSGTSGFSTDTQYF	TGTGCCAGCAGCAGCGGGACTAGCGGGTTTAGCACAGATACGCAGTATTTT
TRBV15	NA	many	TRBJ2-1	CATSLALGRGRTEQFF	TGTGCCACCAGCTTAGCCCTGGGGAGGGGGCGGACAGAGCAGTTCTTC
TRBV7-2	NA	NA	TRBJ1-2	CASSLGGRRGSLYGYTF	TGTGCCAGCAGCTTAGGCGGTCGTAGGGGCTCCCTCTATGGCTACACCTTC
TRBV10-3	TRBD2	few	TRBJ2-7	CAISDPGLAGQEYF	TGTGCCATCAGTGATCCGGGACTAGCGGGTCAGGAGTACTTC
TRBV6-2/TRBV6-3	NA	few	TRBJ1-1	CASRTGLEAFF	TGTGCCAGCAGGACAGGACTTGAAGCTTTCTTT
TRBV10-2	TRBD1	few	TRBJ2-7	CATLGTAYEQYF	TGCGCCACTCTTGGGACAGCCTACGAGCAGTACTTC
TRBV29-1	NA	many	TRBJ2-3	CSWVEREFIAQYF	TGCAGCTGGGTAGAACGGGAGTTCATTGCGCAGTATTTT
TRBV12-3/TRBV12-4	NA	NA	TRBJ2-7	CASSFPGPYEQYF	TGTGCCAGCAGTTTCCCCGGACCCTACGAGCAGTACTTC
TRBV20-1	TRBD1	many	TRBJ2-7	CSARAPTGFSYEQYF	TGCAGTGCTAGAGCCCCGACAGGGTTCTCCTACGAGCAGTACTTC
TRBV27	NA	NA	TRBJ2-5	CASSSDSLSETQYF	TGTGCCAGCAGTAGCGACAGTCTTTCTGAGACCCAGTACTTC
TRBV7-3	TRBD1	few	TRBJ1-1	CASSPTGDITEAFF	TGTGCCAGCAGCCCGACAGGGGATATCACTGAAGCTTTCTTT
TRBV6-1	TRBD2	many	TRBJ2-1	CASSEQLAGAGEQFF	TGTGCCAGCAGTGAACAACTAGCGGGAGCGGGTGAGCAGTTCTTC
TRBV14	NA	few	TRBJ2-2	CASSQANTGLTGELFF	TGTGCCAGCAGCCAAGCTAACACGGGGCTCACCGGGGAGCTGTTTTTT
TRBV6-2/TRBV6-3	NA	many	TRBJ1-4	CASSTNAGAKLFF	TGTGCCAGCAGTACCAACGCAGGGGCCAAACTGTTTTTT
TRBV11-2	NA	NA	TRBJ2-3	CASTILARTDTQYF	TGTGCCAGCACCATTTTGGCCCGCACAGATACGCAGTATTTT
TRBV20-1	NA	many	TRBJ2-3	CSASGESTDTQYF	TGCAGTGCTAGCGGGGAAAGCACAGATACGCAGTATTTT
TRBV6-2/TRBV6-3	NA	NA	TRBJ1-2	CASSYPRTLGFYGYTF	TGTGCCAGCAGTTACCCCAGGACCCTAGGATTCTATGGCTACACCTTC
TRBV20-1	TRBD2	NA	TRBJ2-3	CSASLLKLAGGTGADTQYF	TGCAGTGCTAGCCTTTTGAAACTAGCGGGGGGGACGGGCGCAGATACGCAGTATTTT
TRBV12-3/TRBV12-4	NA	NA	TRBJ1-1	CASSPQGTEAFF	TGTGCCAGCAGTCCGCAGGGTACTGAAGCTTTCTTT
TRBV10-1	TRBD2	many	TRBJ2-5	CASSESIRSSGEYQETQYF	TGCGCCAGCAGTGAGTCGATAAGATCCAGCGGGGAGTACCAAGAGACCCAGTACTTC
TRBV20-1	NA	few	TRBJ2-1	CSARIPGYEQFF	TGCAGTGCTAGAATCCCCGGTTATGAGCAGTTCTTC
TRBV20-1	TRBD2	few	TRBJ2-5	CSAPSDRGGLAGLETQYF	TGCAGTGCTCCCTCGGACAGGGGTGGACTAGCGGGACTGGAGACCCAGTACTTC
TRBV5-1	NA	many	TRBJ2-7	CASSLAGQKYEQYF	TGCGCCAGCAGCTTGGCCGGACAGAAATACGAGCAGTACTTC
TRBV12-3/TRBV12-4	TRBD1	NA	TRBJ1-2	CASSPQGNYGYTF	TGTGCCAGCAGCCCACAGGGGAACTATGGCTACACCTTC
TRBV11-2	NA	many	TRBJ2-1	CASSLLVGVGRNNEQFF	TGTGCCAGCAGCTTATTAGTGGGAGTCGGAAGAAACAATGAGCAGTTCTTC
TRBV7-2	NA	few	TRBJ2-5	CASSLVKTQYF	TGTGCCAGCAGCTTAGTAAAGACCCAGTACTTC
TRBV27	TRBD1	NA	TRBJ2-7	CASSRQGNEQYF	TGTGCCAGCAGTCGACAGGGTAACGAGCAGTACTTC
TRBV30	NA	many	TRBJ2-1	CAWSREQFSEQFF	TGTGCCTGGAGTCGGGAGCAGTTCAGTGAGCAGTTCTTC
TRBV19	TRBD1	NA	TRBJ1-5	CASSDDRVNSNQPQHF	TGTGCCAGTAGTGATGACAGGGTGAATAGCAATCAGCCCCAGCATTTT
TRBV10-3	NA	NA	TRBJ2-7	CAIRNPLGEFIHEQYF	TGTGCCATCAGGAACCCTCTAGGGGAATTCATCCACGAGCAGTACTTC
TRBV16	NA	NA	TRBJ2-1	CASSPGSGEAGLDNEQFF	TGTGCCAGCAGCCCAGGGTCGGGCGAAGCGGGCCTGGACAATGAGCAGTTCTTC
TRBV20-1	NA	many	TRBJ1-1	CSARTVNTEAFF	TGCAGTGCTAGAACAGTGAACACTGAAGCTTTCTTT
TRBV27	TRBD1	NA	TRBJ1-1	CASSSRTGSFTNTEAFF	TGTGCCAGCAGTTCACGGACAGGGAGTTTCACTAACACTGAAGCTTTCTTT
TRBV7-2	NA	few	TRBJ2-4	CASSLYNSGAKNIQYF	TGTGCCAGCAGCTTATATAATAGCGGCGCCAAAAACATTCAGTACTTC
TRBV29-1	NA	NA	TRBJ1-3	CSVAEPGGGNTIYF	TGCAGCGTTGCGGAGCCCGGCGGGGGAAACACCATATATTTT
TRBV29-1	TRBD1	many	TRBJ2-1	CSVEGTGPLSEQFF	TGCAGCGTTGAAGGGACAGGGCCGTTGAGTGAGCAGTTCTTC
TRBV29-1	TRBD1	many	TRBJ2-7	CSVGGTGRHEQYF	TGCAGCGTGGGGGGGACAGGGCGCCACGAGCAGTACTTC
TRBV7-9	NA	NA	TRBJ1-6	CASSQNLGHSPLHF	TGTGCCAGCAGCCAAAACTTGGGGCACTCACCCCTCCACTTT
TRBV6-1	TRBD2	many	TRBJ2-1	CASSGGAFGGSIDNEQFF	TGTGCCAGCAGTGGGGGCGCTTTCGGCGGGAGTATCGACAATGAGCAGTTCTTC